The 21 T cell receptor beta chains below were found in one sample sequenced in a study of T cells in Graves' hyperthyroidism and ophthalmopathy. RNA transcripts served as the template for amplifying TCR beta CDR3 regions. An initial round of RT-PCR targeting the TCR CDR3 relied on the HTBI primer set. TCRdb itself ran the multiplex PCR reads through MiXCR, one entry per CDR3 protein. The sample holds 500,000 to 650,000 distinct CDR3 sequences; 15% to 20% are singletons and the top ten take approximately 16%. The material sequenced was blood. The receptors derive from a young woman with Graves' ophthalmopathy.

This clonotype was picked up many times. J is TRBJ2-5 and V is TRBV6-1, with 8 bases lining up with TRBD1. The length of the CDR3 is 16 residues. Trimming took 2 bases from V and 5 from J; bases not matched to a gene: 10. Germline V gene sequence: CDR1 MNHNS, CDR2 SASEGT. The DNA for the CDR3 is TGTGCCAGCAGTGAATCCTGGGGGACAGGTGGGGAGACCCAGTACTTC. Protein product: CASSESWGTGGETQYF.

This clonotype was observed many times. This chain uses TRBV2 with TRBJ2-1; the D gene is possibly TRBD2 (6 bases). There are 13 residues in the CDR3. Germline V gene lookup returns CDR1 SNHLY and CDR2 FYNNEI. Trimming took 6 bases from V and 4 from J, leaving 10 bases between them. CDR3 in amino acids: CASSSREYNEQFF. The DNA for the CDR3 is TGTGCCAGCAGCTCGCGGGAATACAATGAGCAGTTCTTC.

This clonotype has a count of ten or more. The chain couples TRBV28 to TRBJ1-5; weak D call: TRBD1 (6 bases). CDR1 is MDHEN and CDR2 is SYDVKM in the germline V gene. This CDR3 contains 16 residues. The germline V and J ends were trimmed by 8 bases and 3 bases, with 20 bases remaining between them. The CDR3 nucleotides are TGTGCCAGCTTACCCCACATACAGGGTCCCAATCAGCCCCAGCATTTT. This gives the protein CASLPHIQGPNQPQHF.

A few counts support this clonotype. The J gene is TRBJ1-1, the V gene TRBV18; D gene unclear. CDR1 KGHSH and CDR2 LQKENI come from the germline V gene. V was clipped by 1 base and J by 0 bases, with 9 bases between them. CDR3 length: 15 residues. In DNA, the CDR3 is TGTGCCAGCTCACCACTTTCGGGAGTGAACACTGAAGCTTTCTTT. Translation gives CASSPLSGVNTEAFF.

This chain uses TRBV10-3 with TRBJ2-7, with TRBD2 as a possible D gene (5 bases). V dropped 2 bases and J dropped 3 bases, with 11 bases sitting between them. The CDR3 consists of 14 residues. Germline V gene data show CDR1 as ENHRY and CDR2 as SYGVKD. The CDR3 region has the DNA TGTGCCATCAGTGAGGGTCTAGCTATCTACGAGCAGTACTTC. This codes for CAISEGLAIYEQYF.

This clonotype was recorded a few times. J is TRBJ1-5 and V is TRBV5-5, with TRBD1 as a possible D gene (5 bases). Germline CDR1 reads SGHKS; CDR2 reads YYEKEE (reference sequence). The CDR3 contains 13 residues. Trimming took 2 bases from V and 8 from J, leaving 11 bases between them. CDR3 DNA: TGTGCCAGCAGCTTCTCCGGGGACGAGCCCCAGCATTTT. It translates to CASSFSGDEPQHF.

This clonotype was counted only a few times. This clone may be a read error of a much larger clone one base away. The chain carries TRBV2 and TRBJ1-2, with TRBD1 matching 9 bases. The V gene's germline CDR1 is SNHLY and CDR2 FYNNEI. The CDR3 totals 14 residues. The CDR3 here is CASGEAGTGNGYTF. The CDR3 DNA reads TGTGCCAGCGGTGAGGCCGGGACAGGGAATGGCTACACCTTC.

The chain recombines TRBV19 with TRBJ1-2, with D perhaps matching TRBD1 (5 bases). This CDR3 is 13 amino acids long. Germline V lookup: CDR1 LNHDA, CDR2 SQIVND (reference sequence). Trimming cost V 8 bases and J 4 bases, with 14 bases left between them. CDR3 DNA: TGTGCCAGTTCGGGGGACCTGATCTATGGCTACACCTTC. Amino acids: CASSGDLIYGYTF.

This clonotype was seen ten or more times. The CDR3 DNA reads TGTGCCAGCAGCTTAGATCTAGCGACCGCCGGGACCCAGTACTTC. As protein: CASSLDLATAGTQYF. The gene calls are TRBV7-2 and TRBJ2-5, with a weak D call TRBD2 (6 bases). CDR1 is SGHTA and CDR2 is FQGNSA in the germline V gene. The CDR3 loop spans 15 amino acids. V lost 1 base to trimming and J lost 7 bases, with 16 bases between them.

The V call is TRBV5-6, the J call TRBJ2-7; 9 bases fit TRBD1. The CDR3 runs to 15 residues. Unmatched junction bases numbered 9, after V lost 3 bases and J lost 5 bases. CDR1 is SGHDT and CDR2 is YYEEEE in the germline V gene. The CDR3 nucleotides are TGTGCCAGCAGCTCAATGACAGGGGGGGGAGACGAGCAGTACTTC. Encoded protein: CASSSMTGGGDEQYF.

The CDR3 nucleotides are TGCGCCAGCAGCAGGATTAGCGGGGTGAACACCGGGGAGCTGTTTTTT. This codes for CASSRISGVNTGELFF. The chain is built from TRBV5-1 and TRBJ2-2, with 8 bases aligning to TRBD2. The CDR3 covers 16 residues. V was clipped by 4 bases and J by 1 base; unmatched bases: 6. Germline CDR1 reads SGHRS; CDR2 reads YFSETQ.

This clonotype was picked up a small number of times. The chain joins TRBV12-3 or TRBV12-4 to TRBJ1-4; D is undetermined. This CDR3 comprises 11 residues. Trimming stripped 6 bases from V and 7 bases from J, with 6 bases between. The CDR3, as DNA: TGTGCCAGCAGCACGGGTGAAAAACTGTTTTTT. Translation gives CASSTGEKLFF.

About this clonotype itself: A much larger clone sits a single nucleotide away, making a read error possible. The rearrangement links TRBV3-1 to TRBJ2-7, with 10 bases aligning to TRBD2. This CDR3 comprises 14 residues. The V and J ends lost 4 bases and 7 bases, in that order; junction bases with no gene match: 7. Looked up from germline, CDR1 is LGHDT and CDR2 is YNNKEL (reference sequence). CDR3 residues: CASSRLAGGIEQYF. The CDR3 DNA sequence: TGTGCCAGCAGCCGATTAGCGGGGGGTATAGAGCAGTACTTC.

This clonotype was seen a few times. A much larger clone differs by one base, so this may be a read error. The chain couples TRBV20-1 to TRBJ2-7; D not resolved. Per the germline V gene, CDR1 is DFQATT and CDR2 is SNEGSKA (reference sequence). This CDR3 is 12 amino acids long. The CDR3 region is CSARDRAYEQHF. In nucleotides, the CDR3 is TGCAGTGCTAGAGATCGGGCCTACGAGCAGCACTTC.

This clonotype was seen ten or more times. The V and J genes are TRBV7-8 and TRBJ2-7, with 7 positions matching TRBD2. The V and J ends lost 4 bases and 4 bases, in that order; junction bases with no gene match: 4. This CDR3 contains 13 residues. Germline CDR1 and CDR2: SGHVS and FQNEAQ. CDR3 residues: CASSWGGVYEQYF. The CDR3 coding sequence is TGTGCCAGCAGCTGGGGGGGAGTTTACGAGCAGTACTTC.

This clonotype turned up a few times. The rearrangement joins TRBV4-2 to TRBJ1-1; weak D call: TRBD1 (5 bases). The CDR3 consists of 15 residues. Between the trimmed V and J ends, which lost 3 bases and 1 base, there was a span of 12 bases. Germline CDR1 and CDR2: LGHNA and YNFKEQ. The CDR3 protein is CASSHPGRENTEAFF. The CDR3 nucleotides are TGTGCCAGCAGCCATCCGGGACGGGAGAACACTGAAGCTTTCTTT.

This chain uses TRBV5-1 with TRBJ2-1; D possibly matches TRBD1 or TRBD2 (5 bases each). Germline V lookup: CDR1 SGHRS, CDR2 YFSETQ. The CDR3 is 14 amino acids. Trimming cost V 5 bases and J 3 bases, with 12 bases left between them. For the CDR3, the DNA is TGCGCCAGCAGGCGACGGGACGGCTACAATGAGCAGTTCTTC. Translation gives CASRRRDGYNEQFF.

This clonotype appeared many times. This rearrangement joins TRBV5-1 to TRBJ1-1, with D tentatively TRBD1 (6 bases). This CDR3 region has 15 residues. Germline lookup yields CDR1 SGHRS and CDR2 YFSETQ. Trimming took off 1 base at V and 1 base at J, with 11 bases between the two ends. This CDR3 is CASSLSRGRNTEAFF. Written as DNA, the CDR3 is TGCGCCAGCAGCTTGTCGAGGGGGAGGAACACTGAAGCTTTCTTT.

This clonotype was seen more than once but under ten times. This rearrangement joins TRBV5-8 to TRBJ2-7; the match to TRBD1 covers 8 bases. The V segment lost 6 bases and the J segment 5 bases; nucleotides outside the gene matches: 7. Germline values: CDR1 SGHTS, CDR2 YDEGEE. The CDR3 runs to 13 residues. The CDR3 protein is CASKGQGRDEQYF. In DNA, the CDR3 is TGTGCCAGCAAAGGACAGGGAAGGGACGAGCAGTACTTC.

This clonotype showed up just a few times. The V call is TRBV27, the J call TRBJ2-3; 12 bases match TRBD2. This CDR3 contains 16 residues. J was trimmed by 3 bases and V by 5 bases; bases with no gene match: 6. Looked up from germline, CDR1 is MNHEY and CDR2 is SMNVEV (reference sequence). CDR3 region: CASSIGLAGPTDTQYF. The CDR3 DNA reads TGTGCCAGCAGTATCGGACTAGCGGGGCCTACAGATACGCAGTATTTT.

The V and J genes are TRBV5-1 and TRBJ1-4; no reliable D call. There are 14 residues in the CDR3. Between the trimmed V and J ends, which lost 3 bases and 7 bases, there was a span of 13 bases. Germline V CDR1 and CDR2: SGHRS, YFSETQ. CDR3 nucleotide sequence: TGCGCCAGCAGCTCCGGCTCGTCCGGTGAAAAACTGTTTTTT. Encoded protein: CASSSGSSGEKLFF.